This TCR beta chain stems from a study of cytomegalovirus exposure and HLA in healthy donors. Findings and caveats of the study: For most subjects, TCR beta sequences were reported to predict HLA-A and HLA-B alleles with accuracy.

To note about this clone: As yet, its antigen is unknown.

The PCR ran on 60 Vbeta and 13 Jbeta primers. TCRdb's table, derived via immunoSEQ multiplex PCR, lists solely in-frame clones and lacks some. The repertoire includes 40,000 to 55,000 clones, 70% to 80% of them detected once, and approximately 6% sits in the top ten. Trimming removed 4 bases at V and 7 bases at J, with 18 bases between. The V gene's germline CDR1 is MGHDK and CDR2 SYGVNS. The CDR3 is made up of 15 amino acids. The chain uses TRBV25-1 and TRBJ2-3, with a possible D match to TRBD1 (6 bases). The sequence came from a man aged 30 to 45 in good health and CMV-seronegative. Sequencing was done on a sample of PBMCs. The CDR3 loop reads CASSATQGNQNTQYF. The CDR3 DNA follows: TGTGCCAGCAGTGCAACACAGGGTAACCAAAATACGCAGTATTTT.